This T cell receptor beta chain was captured by sequencing in a study of blood T cell repertoires in COVID-19 (TCRdb year 2020). Context from the whole study: Samples from collaborators originated in the United States, Italy and Spain and spanned both the acute and convalescent phases of COVID-19. The repertoires were released in a freely available public database intended as a resource for research on the immune response to SARS-CoV-2. Sample metadata almost always included a de-identified subject ID, COVID-19 status, age in years and sex. Where available, HLA class I and class II types were taken from metadata supplied by the sample provider and were not determined by assay-based typing. The prospective study material was composed of cDNA or gDNA derived from T cells, B-cell-depleted T cells, or PBMCs. The dataset comprised deeply sampled blood TCRbeta repertoires from subjects exposed to, actively infected with, or recovered from COVID-19. The samples were drawn from the first 160 participants of the ongoing ImmuneRACE study and from 1,254 subjects provided by 6 global collaborators. What the study reported, not specific to this receptor: How much clinical and demographic metadata was included differed by source and by participant, and the metadata was provided uncurated.

TCRbeta CDR3 regions were amplified from genomic DNA using the immunoSEQ Assay, a bias-controlled multiplex PCR. The authors' analysis ran thus. The number of nucleated cells in each sample was estimated from the amplification of reference gene primers within the assay. To quantify the absolute abundance of each unique TCRbeta CDR3 rearrangement, sequence reads were collapsed and filtered. For each sample, productive Simpson clonality was calculated by taking the square root of Simpson's diversity index across productive rearrangements. TCRdb holds this immuneACCESS table with in-frame rearrangements only. Some clones are missing; in checked studies, unresolved V genes explain under half, and the rest has no known cause. D and trimming come from the DNA, and the V and J calls and clone size come from that table. The sample data list roughly 230,000 clones, and about 86% of these were observed just once. More than 6.5% of the sample lies in the top ten.

In the case of this clone: Its antigen remains unidentified. Nothing much larger sits one base from this clone, and base qualities are not available.

V lost 8 bases and J lost 8 bases, and the count of bases not matched to a germline gene is 2. Spanning cysteine to phenylalanine, the CDR3 consists of 11 amino acids. Here the CDR3 DNA is all that survives: 33 bases in frame from base 1. The collaborating institutions used their own protocols to collect whole blood in K2EDTA tubes. For TCRbeta analysis, collaborators shipped samples in one of three forms: frozen whole blood, isolated PBMCs, or DNA extracted from either of those sample types. The sample comprised peripheral blood. The receptor's source is a middle-aged man with active or convalescent COVID-19. This sequence uses TRBV23-1 and TRBJ2-1, and 8 junctional nucleotides match TRBD2. TRBV23-1 is noted as an ORF with a role that remains uncertain. The CDR3 is CASLGGDEQFF. The sequenced DNA is TGCGCCAGCCTCGGGGGGGATGAGCAGTTCTTC.